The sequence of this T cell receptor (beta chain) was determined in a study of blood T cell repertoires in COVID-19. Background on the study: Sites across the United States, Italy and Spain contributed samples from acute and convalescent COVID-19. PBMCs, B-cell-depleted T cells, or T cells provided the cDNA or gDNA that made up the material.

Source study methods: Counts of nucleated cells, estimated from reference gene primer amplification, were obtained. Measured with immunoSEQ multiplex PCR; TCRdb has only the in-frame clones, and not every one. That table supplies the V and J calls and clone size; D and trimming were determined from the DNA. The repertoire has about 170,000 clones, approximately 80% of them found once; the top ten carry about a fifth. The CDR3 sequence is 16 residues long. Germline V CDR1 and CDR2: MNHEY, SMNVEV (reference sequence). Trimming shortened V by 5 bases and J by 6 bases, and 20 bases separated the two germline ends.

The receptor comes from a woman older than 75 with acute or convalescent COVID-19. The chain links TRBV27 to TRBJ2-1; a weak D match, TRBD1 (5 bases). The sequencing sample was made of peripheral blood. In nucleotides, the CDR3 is TGTGCCAGCAGTACCCGGGCAGGGCGCGGAGTCAATGAGCAGTTCTTC. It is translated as CASSTRAGRGVNEQFF.